The source of this T cell receptor (beta chain) is a study of molecular identifiers for immune sequencing clone quantification. TCRdb reprocessed the PCR reads with MiXCR, giving one entry per CDR3 protein. This table holds approximately 550,000 distinct CDR3 sequences, about 21% found once. Trimming pared 1 base from V and 0 bases from J, leaving 9 bases between. The V gene's germline CDR1 is LNHNV and CDR2 YYDKDF (reference sequence). The CDR3 covers 15 residues. The sample comprised naive CD8+ T cells from blood, with Jurkat cell RNA spiked in. Documented subset: FACS-sorted CD8+CD4-CCR7+CD45RA+ naive T cells. The source of this sequence is a human donor in good health. Some libraries in this study had Jurkat cell RNA spiked in. The chain combines TRBV15 with TRBJ1-1; D is unclear. This chain's CDR3 is CATSRAGVMNTEAFF. The CDR3 coding sequence is TGTGCCACCAGCAGAGCTGGGGTCATGAACACTGAAGCTTTCTTT.